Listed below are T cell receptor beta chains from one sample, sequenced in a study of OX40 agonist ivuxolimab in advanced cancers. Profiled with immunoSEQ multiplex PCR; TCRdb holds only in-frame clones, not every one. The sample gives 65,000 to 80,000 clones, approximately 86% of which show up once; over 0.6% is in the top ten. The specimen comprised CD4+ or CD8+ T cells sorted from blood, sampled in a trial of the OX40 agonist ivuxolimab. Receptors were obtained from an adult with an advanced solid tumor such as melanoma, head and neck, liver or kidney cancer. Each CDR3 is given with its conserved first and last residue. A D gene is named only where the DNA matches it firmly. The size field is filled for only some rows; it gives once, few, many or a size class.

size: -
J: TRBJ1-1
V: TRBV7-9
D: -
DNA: TGTGCCAGCAGCTTAGGGGCCACGGGGCCCGGCACTGAAGCTTTCTTT
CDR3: CASSLGATGPGTEAFF

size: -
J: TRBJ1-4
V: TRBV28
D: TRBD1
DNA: TGTGCCAGCAGTTTCTCGACAGGGGGAAGTGAAAAACTGTTTTTT
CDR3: CASSFSTGGSEKLFF

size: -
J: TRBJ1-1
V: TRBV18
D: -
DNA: TGTGCCAGCTCACCAGTTTCTAGCACTGAAGCTTTCTTT
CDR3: CASSPVSSTEAFF

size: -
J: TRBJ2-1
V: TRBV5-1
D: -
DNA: TGCGCCAGCAGCAGGCTAGGCCGGAGCTCCTACAATGAGCAGTTCTTC
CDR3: CASSRLGRSSYNEQFF

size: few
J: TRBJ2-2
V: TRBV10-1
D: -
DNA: TGCGCCAGCAGCCAAGCACGGACAACTAACACCGGGGAGCTGTTTTTT
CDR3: CASSQARTTNTGELFF

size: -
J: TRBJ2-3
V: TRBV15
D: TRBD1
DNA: TGTGCCACCAGCAGAGATGGGACAGTCGACGATACGCAGTATTTT
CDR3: CATSRDGTVDDTQYF

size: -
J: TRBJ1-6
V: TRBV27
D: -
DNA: TGTGCCAGCAGTTTGTTTGGGTCACCCCTCCACTTT
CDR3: CASSLFGSPLHF

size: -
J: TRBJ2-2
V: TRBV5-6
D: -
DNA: TGTGCCAGCAGCTTGGCCTACCGAGGGCCCGGGGAGCTGTTTTTT
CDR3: CASSLAYRGPGELFF

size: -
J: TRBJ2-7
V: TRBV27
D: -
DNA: TGTGCCAGCAGTACAAGACGGTTCTACGAGCAGTACTTC
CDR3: CASSTRRFYEQYF

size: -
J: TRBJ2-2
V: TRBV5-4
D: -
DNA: TGTGCCAGCAGCCCCCGACAGGCTAACACCGGGGAGCTGTTTTTT
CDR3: CASSPRQANTGELFF

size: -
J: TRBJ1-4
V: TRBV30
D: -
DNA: TGTGCCTTTAGTACCGAGGCAGGATTCCTTCAAAGACTGTTTTTT
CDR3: CAFSTEAGFLQRLFF

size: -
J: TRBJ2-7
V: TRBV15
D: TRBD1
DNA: TGTGCCACCAGCAGAGAGGACAGGGGGTCCTACGAGCAGTACTTC
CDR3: CATSREDRGSYEQYF

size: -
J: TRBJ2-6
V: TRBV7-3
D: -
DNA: TGTGCCAGCAGCCTAAGGGAGTCTGGGGCCAACGTCCTGACTTTC
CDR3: CASSLRESGANVLTF

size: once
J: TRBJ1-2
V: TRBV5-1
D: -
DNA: TGCGCCAGCAGCTTGAGTGGTCCAGGGCTTGGCTACACCTTC
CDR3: CASSLSGPGLGYTF

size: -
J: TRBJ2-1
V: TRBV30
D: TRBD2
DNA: TGTGCCTGGAGGACTAGCGGGAGGCCCAATGAGCAGTTCTTC
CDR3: CAWRTSGRPNEQFF

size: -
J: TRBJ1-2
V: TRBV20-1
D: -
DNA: TGCAGTGCTAGAGACCCCCCAGGCTACACCTTC
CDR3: CSARDPPGYTF

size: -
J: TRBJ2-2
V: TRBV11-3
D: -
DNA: TGTGCCAGCAGTTCCAGCGGGCCCGGAGGAACCGGGGAGCTGTTTTTT
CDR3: CASSSSGPGGTGELFF

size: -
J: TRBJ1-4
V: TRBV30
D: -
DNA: TGTGCCTGGAGTGTATATCTGGACAGTTTCACAACTAATGAAAAACTGTTTTTT
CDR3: CAWSVYLDSFTTNEKLFF

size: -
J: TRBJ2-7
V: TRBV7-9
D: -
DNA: TGTGCCAGCAGCTTATCCCATAGCTCCTACGAGCAGTACTTC
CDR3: CASSLSHSSYEQYF

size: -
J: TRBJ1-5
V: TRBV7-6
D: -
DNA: TGTGCCAGCAGCTTACTTCCGAGGCCTAACGAGCAGCCCCAGCATTTT
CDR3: CASSLLPRPNEQPQHF

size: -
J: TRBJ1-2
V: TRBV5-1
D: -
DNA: TGCGCCAGCAGCACGGACAGACCCGAACTCTATGGCTACACCTTC
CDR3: CASSTDRPELYGYTF

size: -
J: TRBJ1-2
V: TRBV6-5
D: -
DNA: TGTGCCACGTCCCTTGAGGGAGGCTACACCTTC
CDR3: CATSLEGGYTF

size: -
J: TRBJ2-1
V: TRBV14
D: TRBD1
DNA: TGTGCCAGCAGCCTCGGACAGGGCAAGCAGTTCTTC
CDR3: CASSLGQGKQFF

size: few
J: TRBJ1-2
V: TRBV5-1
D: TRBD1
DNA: TGCGCCAGCAGCTTGGGCCAGGGGGACTATGGCTACACCTTC
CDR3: CASSLGQGDYGYTF

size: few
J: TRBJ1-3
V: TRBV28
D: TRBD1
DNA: TGTGCCAGCGTAGGACAGGCACTTGGAAACACCATATATTTT
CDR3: CASVGQALGNTIYF

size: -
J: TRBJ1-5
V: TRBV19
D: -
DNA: TGTGCCAGTACGGGCCTCCTCGGCTCCAATCAGCCCCAGCATTTT
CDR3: CASTGLLGSNQPQHF

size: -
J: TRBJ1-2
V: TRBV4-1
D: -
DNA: TGCGCCAGCAGCCAAGGCCAGGACTATGGCTACACCTTC
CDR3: CASSQGQDYGYTF

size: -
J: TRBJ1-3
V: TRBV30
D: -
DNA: TGTGCCTGGAGTGTGAGCGGGAGCTCTGGAAACACCATATATTTT
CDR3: CAWSVSGSSGNTIYF

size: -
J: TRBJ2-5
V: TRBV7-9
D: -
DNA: TGTGCCAGCAGCTTAGTCCCCGGGGGTAGGGAGACCCAGTACTTC
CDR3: CASSLVPGGRETQYF

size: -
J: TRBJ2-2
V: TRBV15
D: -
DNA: TGTGCCACCAGCAGAGATAGAGGGGGGTCGGACACCGGGGAGCTGTTTTTT
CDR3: CATSRDRGGSDTGELFF

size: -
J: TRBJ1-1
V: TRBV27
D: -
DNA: TGTGCCAGCAGAGACACTGGGGTGAAGAACACTGAAGCTTTCTTT
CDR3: CASRDTGVKNTEAFF

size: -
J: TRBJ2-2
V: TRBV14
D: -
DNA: TGTGCCAGCAGCCGGGACCATAACACCGGGGAGCTGTTTTTT
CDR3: CASSRDHNTGELFF

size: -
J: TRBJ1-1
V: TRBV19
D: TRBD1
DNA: TGTGCCACCAAGATCACAGGGGGCAGGAACACTGAAGCTTTCTTT
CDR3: CATKITGGRNTEAFF

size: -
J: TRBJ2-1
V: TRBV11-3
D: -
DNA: TGTGCCAGCAGCTTAGGGCACAATGAGCAGTTCTTC
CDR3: CASSLGHNEQFF

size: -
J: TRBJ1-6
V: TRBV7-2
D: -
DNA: TGTGCCAGCAGCCCGGACATTGGAGAAAATTCACCCCTCCACTTT
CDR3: CASSPDIGENSPLHF

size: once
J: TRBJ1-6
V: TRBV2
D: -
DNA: TGTGCCAGCAGTGTTTGGGCCGGGGGGAATTCACCCCTCCACTTT
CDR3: CASSVWAGGNSPLHF

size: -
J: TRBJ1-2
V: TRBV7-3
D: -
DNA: TGTGCCAGCAGCCCGGGGGGGGACACGGGCTATGGCTACACCTTC
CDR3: CASSPGGDTGYGYTF

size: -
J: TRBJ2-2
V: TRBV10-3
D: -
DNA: TGTGCCATCAACAGCCAGAACACCGGGGAGCTGTTTTTT
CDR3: CAINSQNTGELFF

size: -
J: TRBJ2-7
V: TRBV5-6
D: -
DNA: TGTGCCAGCAGCTTAACTCTGGCCCCTTTCTACGAGCAGTACTTC
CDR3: CASSLTLAPFYEQYF

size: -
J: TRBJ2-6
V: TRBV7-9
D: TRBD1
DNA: TGTGCCAGCAGCTTAGTTCGGGACAGGGCTTCTGGGGCCAACGTCCTGACTTTC
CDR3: CASSLVRDRASGANVLTF

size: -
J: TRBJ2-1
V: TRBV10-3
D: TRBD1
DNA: TGTGCCATCAGGGGGTGGACAGGGGGCGAGAATGAGCAGTTCTTC
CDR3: CAIRGWTGGENEQFF

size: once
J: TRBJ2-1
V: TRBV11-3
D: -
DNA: TGTGCCAGCAGCCCTAACAGGGGGGGAAGTGAGCAGTTCTTC
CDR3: CASSPNRGGSEQFF

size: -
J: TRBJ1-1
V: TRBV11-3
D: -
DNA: TGTGCCAGCAGCTTAGTCTTGGGTGGCGCTGAAGCTTTCTTT
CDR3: CASSLVLGGAEAFF

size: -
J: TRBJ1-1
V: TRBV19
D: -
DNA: TGTGCCAGTAGTAAGATAGGAACTGAAGCTTTCTTT
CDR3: CASSKIGTEAFF

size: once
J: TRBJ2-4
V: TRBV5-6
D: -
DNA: TGTGCCAGCAGCTTGGATGAGAGTCAGTACTTC
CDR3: CASSLDESQYF

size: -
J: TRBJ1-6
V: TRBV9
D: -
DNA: TGTGCCAGCAGCGTAGGAGGCGCCCGTGGGGATTCACCCCTCCACTTT
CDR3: CASSVGGARGDSPLHF

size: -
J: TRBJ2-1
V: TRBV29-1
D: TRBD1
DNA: TGCAGCGTTGAAAGAAGCAGGACAGGGGCGGGTTTTAATGAGCAGTTCTTC
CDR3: CSVERSRTGAGFNEQFF

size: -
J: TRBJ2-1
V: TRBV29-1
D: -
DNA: TGCAGCGTTGGAAGGTTTGGGCAGGTCTCCTACAATGAGCAGTTCTTC
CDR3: CSVGRFGQVSYNEQFF

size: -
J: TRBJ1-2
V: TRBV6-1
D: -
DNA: TGTGCCAGCACTTCTTTGGAGATTAACTATGGCTACACCTTC
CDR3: CASTSLEINYGYTF

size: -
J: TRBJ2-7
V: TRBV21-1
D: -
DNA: TGTGCCTCTCGGGACGGCGTGGGATACGAGCAGTACTTC
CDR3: CASRDGVGYEQYF

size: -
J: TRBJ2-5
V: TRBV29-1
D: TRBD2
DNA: TGCAGCGTTGGGTCCCCCGGTGGGGGGGGGCAAGAGACCCAGTACTTC
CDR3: CSVGSPGGGGQETQYF

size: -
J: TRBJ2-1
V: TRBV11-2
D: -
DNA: TGTGCCAGCAGCTTTCATTCGGGGGCGGTCAATGAGCAGTTCTTC
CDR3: CASSFHSGAVNEQFF

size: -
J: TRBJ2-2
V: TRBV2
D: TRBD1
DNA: TGTGCCAGCAGGCGCGACAGGGGTCCCGGGGAGCTGTTTTTT
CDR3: CASRRDRGPGELFF

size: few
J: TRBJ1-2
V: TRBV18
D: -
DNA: TGTGCCAGCTCACCGCAGGGAAGATTAAACTATGGCTACACCTTC
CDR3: CASSPQGRLNYGYTF

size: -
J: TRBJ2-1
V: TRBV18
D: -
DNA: TGTGCCAGCTCACCTGTCTTCGGGGGTCAAAGCTCCTACAATGAGCAGTTCTTC
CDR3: CASSPVFGGQSSYNEQFF